The clone carrying this TCR beta chain is a singleton in its sample. Germline V lookup: CDR1 SEHNR, CDR2 FQNEAQ (reference sequence). CDR3 length: 16 residues. The junction had 2 bases not matched to a gene; V was cut back by 1 base and J by 2 bases. The source of the sample is a study of blood T cell repertoires in COVID-19. Whole-study context: Acute-phase and convalescent COVID-19 samples originated in the United States, Italy and Spain. The analysed material was cDNA or gDNA that came from T cells, B-cell-depleted T cells, or PBMCs.

Authors' data handling: Estimated nucleated cell counts came from reference gene primer amplification. Here immunoSEQ multiplex PCR was the method, and the copy in TCRdb shows in-frame clones only, minus some. D and trimming come from the DNA, and the V and J calls and clone size come from that table. The sample lists 65,000 to 75,000 clones, 83% occurring once. The chain has TRBV7-9 and TRBJ2-3; 11 nucleotides line up with TRBD2. Material: peripheral blood. The TCR comes from a man aged 80 or over with acute or convalescent COVID-19. In nucleotides, the CDR3 is TGTGCCAGCAGCTTAGTAGCGGGGGGGTTCACAGATACGCAGTATTTT. It is translated as CASSLVAGGFTDTQYF.